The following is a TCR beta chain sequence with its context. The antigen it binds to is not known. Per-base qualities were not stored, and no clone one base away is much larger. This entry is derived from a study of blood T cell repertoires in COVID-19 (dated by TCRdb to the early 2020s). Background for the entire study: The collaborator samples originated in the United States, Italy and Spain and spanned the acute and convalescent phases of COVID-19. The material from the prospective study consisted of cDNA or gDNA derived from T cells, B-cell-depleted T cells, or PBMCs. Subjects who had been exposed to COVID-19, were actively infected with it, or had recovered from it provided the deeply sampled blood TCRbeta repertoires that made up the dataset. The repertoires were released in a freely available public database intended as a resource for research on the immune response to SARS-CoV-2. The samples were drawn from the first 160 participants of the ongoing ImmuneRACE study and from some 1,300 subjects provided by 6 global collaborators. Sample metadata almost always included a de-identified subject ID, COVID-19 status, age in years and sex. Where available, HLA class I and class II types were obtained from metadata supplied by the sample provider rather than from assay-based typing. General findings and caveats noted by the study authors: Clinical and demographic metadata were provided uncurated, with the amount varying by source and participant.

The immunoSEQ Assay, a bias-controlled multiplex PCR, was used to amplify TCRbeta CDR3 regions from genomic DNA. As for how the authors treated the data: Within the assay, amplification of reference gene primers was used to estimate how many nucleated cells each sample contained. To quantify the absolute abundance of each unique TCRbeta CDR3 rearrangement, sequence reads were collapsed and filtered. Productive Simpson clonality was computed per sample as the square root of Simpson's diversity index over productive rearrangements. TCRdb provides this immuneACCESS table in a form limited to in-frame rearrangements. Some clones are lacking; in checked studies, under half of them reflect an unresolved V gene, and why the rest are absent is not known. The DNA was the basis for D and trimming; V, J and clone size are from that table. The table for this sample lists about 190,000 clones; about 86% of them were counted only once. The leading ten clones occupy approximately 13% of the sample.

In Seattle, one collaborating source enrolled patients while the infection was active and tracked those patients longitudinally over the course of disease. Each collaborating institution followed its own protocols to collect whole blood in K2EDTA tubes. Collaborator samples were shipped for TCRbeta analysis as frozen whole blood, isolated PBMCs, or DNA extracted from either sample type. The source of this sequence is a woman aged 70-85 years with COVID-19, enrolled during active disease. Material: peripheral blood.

The nucleotide sequence is given as TGCGCCAGCAGCTTGGTTAAGGACACCGACCTCCCTGATACGCAGTATTTT. Translated, it gives CASSLVKDTDLPDTQYF. Recombination connected TRBV5-1 to TRBJ2-3; 5 matching bases give a weak D call of TRBD1. CDR1 is given as SGHRS and CDR2 as YFSETQ, both from the germline V gene. V and J are truncated by 0 bases and 6 bases respectively, leaving an intervening sequence of 20 bases. Inclusive of the bounding cysteine and phenylalanine, the CDR3 is 17 residues long. Left in the record is the CDR3 DNA by itself, 51 bases read in frame from the first base.